One sample yielded the 27 T cell receptor beta chains listed below, sequenced in a study of response to subunit inactivated influenza vaccine. TCRdb re-derived calls from the RT-PCR reads in MiXCR, one entry per CDR3 protein. The profile shows about 500,000 distinct CDR3 sequences, 10% to 15% of them singletons. The material was PBMCs from blood, obtained about 40 days after vaccination. Receptors were obtained from a man aged 50-59 years who received an inactivated influenza vaccine.

This clonotype was observed at least ten times. The chain carries TRBV12-3 or TRBV12-4 and TRBJ2-5, with 7 bases that match TRBD2. The CDR3 consists of 16 residues. V was pared by 6 bases and J by 5 bases, with 15 bases of the junction left unmatched. CDR3 DNA sequence: TGTGCCAGCAGCCGGGGAAGCGGGGTGTCCCGGGAGACCCAGTACTTC. As protein: CASSRGSGVSRETQYF.

The CDR3: CASSHHRDRGIGTEAFF. The CDR3 nucleotides read TGTGCCAGCAGTCACCACCGGGACAGGGGGATCGGGACTGAAGCTTTCTTT. The V gene is TRBV2, the J gene TRBJ1-1; 11 positions match TRBD1. The CDR3 loop spans 17 amino acids. CDR1 and CDR2 from the germline V gene are SNHLY and FYNNEI. The junction had 13 bases not matched to a gene; V was cut back by 5 bases and J by 5 bases.

This clonotype was recorded a few times. The J gene is TRBJ2-7, the V gene TRBV7-2; 10 bases fit TRBD1. J lost 5 bases, V lost 0 bases, and 4 bases had no gene match. Germline V lookup: CDR1 SGHTA, CDR2 FQGNSA. The CDR3 is made up of 15 amino acids. CDR3 residues: CASSLAGTGVHEQYF. The DNA for the CDR3 is TGTGCCAGCAGCTTAGCCGGGACAGGGGTACACGAGCAGTACTTC.

The chain carries TRBV20-1 and TRBJ2-1; 8 positions agree with TRBD2. CDR3 length equals 13 residues. The V segment lost 0 bases and the J segment 12 bases; nucleotides outside the gene matches: 7. CDR1 DFQATT and CDR2 SNEGSKA come from the germline V gene (reference sequence). CDR3 bases: TGCAGTGCTAGAGATGGGAGCGGGGGTAGGCAGTTCTTC. It translates to CSARDGSGGRQFF.

This clonotype appeared a few times. The rearrangement links TRBV19 to TRBJ2-2; weak D call: TRBD2 (5 bases). Trimming pared 5 bases from V and 5 bases from J, leaving 15 bases between. Germline lookup yields CDR1 LNHDA and CDR2 SQIVND (reference sequence). This CDR3 has 15 residues. CDR3 coding DNA: TGTGCCAGTAGTTCTCCGGGAACTCTAACCGGGGAGCTGTTTTTT. As protein: CASSSPGTLTGELFF.

This clonotype came up a few times. The V call is TRBV30, the J call TRBJ1-6, with TRBD1 as a possible D gene (6 bases). The CDR3 has 14 amino acids. Trimming shortened V by 5 bases and J by 10 bases, and 18 bases separated the two germline ends. The V gene's germline CDR1 is GTSNPN and CDR2 SVGIG (reference sequence). The CDR3 loop is CAWAMGHRESPLHF. CDR3 bases: TGTGCCTGGGCTATGGGACACCGCGAGTCACCCCTCCACTTT.

The chain joins TRBV20-1 to TRBJ2-7; D is unclear. Trimming removed 1 base at V and 4 bases at J, with 14 bases between. Germline CDR1 reads DFQATT; CDR2 reads SNEGSKA (reference sequence). The CDR3 runs 14 residues. The CDR3 DNA reads as TGCAGTGCTAGAGCGCCCTCGGTGGGGTACGAGCAGTACTTC. As protein: CSARAPSVGYEQYF.

V is TRBV5-1 and J is TRBJ2-1; no definite D call. V lost 3 bases, J lost 2 bases, and 12 bases lay in between. The germline CDR1 and CDR2 sequences are SGHRS and YFSETQ. This CDR3 is 15 amino acids long. The CDR3 reads CASSSLYAAYNEQFF. The CDR3, as DNA: TGCGCCAGCAGCTCACTCTATGCCGCCTACAATGAGCAGTTCTTC.

This clonotype appeared many times. The chain carries TRBV20-1 and TRBJ2-1; 12 bases align to TRBD2. Germline-derived CDR1 and CDR2 are DFQATT and SNEGSKA (reference sequence). This CDR3 has 14 residues. Losses at the gene ends were 1 base for V and 9 bases for J; bases not matched to a gene: 4. This CDR3 is CSARASGRAGEQFF. The CDR3 DNA reads as TGCAGTGCTAGAGCTAGCGGGAGGGCGGGTGAGCAGTTCTTC.

In regard to this clonotype: The junction differs from germline at one of its ends, possibly a read error. The V gene is TRBV13, the J gene TRBJ2-7; a weak D match, TRBD1 (6 bases). Germline assignment: CDR1 PRHDT and CDR2 FYEKMQ (reference sequence). The CDR3 loop spans 15 amino acids. In DNA form, the CDR3 reads TGTGCCAGCAGCCCCCGGGACAAGTTCTCCTCCGAGCAGTACTTC. This encodes CASSPRDKFSSEQYF.

This clonotype was counted ten times or more. This chain joins TRBV6-1 and TRBJ2-2; possibly TRBD1 or TRBD2 for D (5 bases each). CDR3 length: 14 residues. The ends were cut back, 5 bases at V and 2 bases at J, with 9 bases in the middle. The V gene's germline CDR1 is MNHNS and CDR2 SASEGT. The chain's CDR3 is CASSPGRNTGELFF. Written as DNA, the CDR3 is TGTGCCAGCAGTCCGGGACGCAACACCGGGGAGCTGTTTTTT.

This clonotype was seen at least ten times. The chain recombines TRBV20-1 with TRBJ2-3; TRBD2 is a possible D gene (6 bases). CDR1 is DFQATT and CDR2 is SNEGSKA in the germline V gene (reference sequence). V shed 6 bases and J shed 2 bases, with 12 bases lying between them. CDR3 size: 13 residues. Here the CDR3 reads CSARRTTTDTQYF. In nucleotides, the CDR3 is TGCAGTGCCCGGAGGACTACCACAGATACGCAGTATTTT.

This clonotype was found a few times. The genes are TRBV7-9 and TRBJ2-1; possible D gene TRBD2, 5 bases. The germline V gene has CDR1 SEHNR and CDR2 FQNEAQ (reference sequence). Trimming removed 5 bases from V and 9 bases from J, with 14 bases in between. The CDR3 spans 13 residues. CDR3 amino acids: CASSPSWSGEQFF. The CDR3 bases are TGTGCCAGCAGCCCCTCTTGGAGCGGTGAGCAGTTCTTC.

The chain is built from TRBV20-1 and TRBJ2-7; the match to TRBD2 covers 9 bases. The CDR3 runs 15 residues. Germline values: CDR1 DFQATT, CDR2 SNEGSKA (reference sequence). V shed 6 bases, J shed 0 bases, and the junction held 9 bases outside the gene matches. CDR3 in DNA: TGCAGTGCCCCCCGCAGTAGCGGGAGCTCCTACGAGCAGTACTTC. Its protein product is CSAPRSSGSSYEQYF.

This clonotype was picked up a small number of times. V gene TRBV20-1 combines with J gene TRBJ2-5, with 10 bases lining up with TRBD1. CDR3 length: 13 amino acids. The V gene end was trimmed by 4 bases and the J gene end by 4 bases; junction bases not matched to a gene: 3. CDR1 is DFQATT, CDR2 SNEGSKA, per germline (reference sequence). The CDR3 DNA follows: TGCAGTGCTACCAGGACAGGGGGAGAGACCCAGTACTTC. Its translation is CSATRTGGETQYF.

Only a few counts were recorded for this clonotype. The V and J genes are TRBV27 and TRBJ1-1, with D hard to call. V was cut by 6 bases and J by 4 bases, with 6 bases left in between. The length of the CDR3 is 11 residues. Germline values: CDR1 MNHEY, CDR2 SMNVEV (reference sequence). In DNA form, the CDR3 reads TGTGCCAGCAGGCGGGTCACTGAAGCTTTCTTT. As protein: CASRRVTEAFF.

This clonotype came up a few times. The CDR3: CSARPPRLAAKYTQYF. CDR3 in DNA: TGCAGTGCTAGACCCCCGAGACTAGCGGCGAAATATACGCAGTATTTT. The rearrangement joins TRBV20-1 to TRBJ2-3; 9 nucleotides line up with TRBD2. The germline gives CDR1 DFQATT, CDR2 SNEGSKA (reference sequence). Germline trimming cut 2 bases from V and 7 bases from J; bases unmatched to any gene: 13. This CDR3 spans 16 amino acids.

The table lists this clonotype with many counts. The V gene is TRBV20-1, the J gene TRBJ2-3; 7 bases agree with TRBD1. CDR3 length equals 16 residues. Germline CDR1 and CDR2: DFQATT and SNEGSKA (reference sequence). Unmatched junction bases numbered 13, after V lost 5 bases and J lost 2 bases. CDR3 sequence reads: CSAGGIYRGDTDTQYF. CDR3 bases: TGCAGTGCTGGCGGAATTTACAGGGGCGACACAGATACGCAGTATTTT.

This chain connects TRBV10-2 to TRBJ2-2, with D uncertain. Germline CDR1 is WSHSY and CDR2 is SAAADI. This CDR3 contains 15 residues. The V end was cut by 4 bases, the J end by 2 bases, with 11 bases between. Here the CDR3 reads CASSGQIRNTGELFF. Here the CDR3 DNA reads TGCGCCAGCAGTGGGCAGATTAGAAACACCGGGGAGCTGTTTTTT.

This clonotype came up a few times. The CDR3 coding sequence is TGTGCCAGCCGGGGGTCCCAGTATAGCAATCAGCCCCAGCATTTT. It codes for CASRGSQYSNQPQHF. The chain combines TRBV2 with TRBJ1-5; a possible D gene is TRBD1 (5 bases). CDR1 and CDR2 from the germline V gene are SNHLY and FYNNEI. The CDR3 has 15 amino acids. V lost 8 bases and J lost 0, with 14 bases in between.

This clonotype has just a few counts. This sequence joins TRBV5-1 and TRBJ2-3; weak D call: TRBD1 (6 bases). This CDR3 region has 14 residues. CDR1 is SGHRS, CDR2 YFSETQ, per germline. Trimming stripped 4 bases from V and 4 bases from J, with 13 bases between. The CDR3 here is CASSPPGEADTQYF. CDR3 DNA sequence: TGCGCCAGCAGCCCGCCAGGGGAAGCAGATACGCAGTATTTT.

There are many counts of this clonotype. The J gene is TRBJ1-5, the V gene TRBV6-1, with TRBD1 matching over 8 bases. The CDR3 has 15 amino acids. The trim removed 6 bases at V and 6 bases at J, leaving 10 bases unmatched. From germline, CDR1 is MNHNS and CDR2 SASEGT. The CDR3 coding sequence is TGTGCCAGCAGCAGAGACAGGGGCTCGGGTCAGCCCCAGCATTTT. Protein sequence: CASSRDRGSGQPQHF.

A note on this clonotype: The germline gene is not matched at one end of the junction; a read error may be the cause. The V gene is TRBV29-1, the J gene TRBJ2-5, with 7 bases matching TRBD2. The CDR3 is made up of 16 amino acids. Germline V gene data show CDR1 as SQVTM and CDR2 as ANQGSEA. The CDR3 DNA reads TGCAGCGTTGACCTGGGTAGCGGGCTACTACAAGGGACCCAGTACTTC. Its translation is CSVDLGSGLLQGTQYF. Filled out from reference TRBV29-1 and TRBJ2-5, the complete variable domain reads SAVISQKPSRDICQRGTSLTIQCQVDSQVTMMFWYRQQPGQSLTLIATANQGSEATYESGFVIDKFPISRPNLTFSTLTVSNMSPEDSSIYLCSVDLGSGLLQGTQYFGPGTRLLVL.

In its sample, this clonotype was seen a few times. The CDR3, as DNA: TGTGCCAGCAGCTTAGATACCAGCCCCCTTGGAAACACCATATATTTT. It yields the protein CASSLDTSPLGNTIYF. The chain recombines TRBV11-2 with TRBJ1-3; no clear D gene. Trimming stripped 0 bases from V and 3 bases from J, with 12 bases between. The CDR3 is made up of 16 amino acids. CDR1 and CDR2 (germline): SGHAT, FQNNGV.

This chain links TRBV20-1 with TRBJ1-2; D gene unclear. Trimming took 8 bases from V and 4 from J, leaving 17 bases between them. This CDR3 comprises 13 residues. In germline, CDR1 is DFQATT, CDR2 SNEGSKA (reference sequence). Here the CDR3 reads CSHQWENTYGYTF. In nucleotides, the CDR3 is TGCAGTCACCAATGGGAGAACACCTATGGCTACACCTTC.

Only a few counts were recorded for this clonotype. V is TRBV20-1 and J is TRBJ2-1; 12 bases align to TRBD2. Germline assignment: CDR1 DFQATT and CDR2 SNEGSKA (reference sequence). Unmatched junction bases numbered 7, after V lost 0 bases and J lost 4 bases. This CDR3 has 17 amino acids. In DNA, the CDR3 is TGCAGTGCTAGAGATCCGCTAGCGGGGGGGGCTTACAATGAGCAGTTCTTC. Protein: CSARDPLAGGAYNEQFF.

The table lists this clonotype with a few counts. The V call is TRBV12-3 or TRBV12-4, the J call TRBJ2-1; TRBD1 agrees at 9 bases. This CDR3 contains 15 residues. The J segment lost 6 bases and the V segment lost 6 bases, leaving 9 bases of the junction unmatched. CDR3 nucleotides: TGTGCCAGCAGATTACAGGGGGCTAGGACCAATGAGCAGTTCTTC. Protein: CASRLQGARTNEQFF.